The 31 T cell receptor beta chains reported below all come from one sample, sequenced in a study of vaccination and CD4 T cells after COVID-19. The treatment denotes: approximately 10-day PBMC culture with coronavirus spike peptide pools or control peptides (ViraFEST assay). Collection of the unexposed donor's CD4+ T cells took place before the COVID-19 pandemic (2011-2018). These receptors have no identified antigens. Sequenced with the Oncomine TCR Beta short-read assay was DNA taken from cultured CD4+ T cells. TCRdb itself ran the PCR reads through MiXCR, one entry per CDR3 protein. The sample carries 9,000 to 10,000 distinct CDR3 sequences, roughly 35% recorded once. Sample: CD4+ T cells from blood, cultured in vitro. The origin of the receptors is a human donor in good health.

This clonotype turned up a few times. V is TRBV20-1 and J is TRBJ2-7; D may be TRBD1 or TRBD2 (5 bases each). Germline V CDR1 and CDR2: DFQATT, SNEGSKA (reference sequence). V was shortened by 3 bases and J by 3 bases, with 24 bases between the two germline ends. This CDR3 is 17 amino acids long. The chain's CDR3 is CSARREPQGIVNYEQYF. CDR3 bases: TGCAGTGCTAGGAGGGAGCCCCAGGGAATCGTGAACTACGAGCAGTACTTC.

This chain connects TRBV20-1 to TRBJ2-5; TRBD1 or TRBD2 may be the D gene (6 bases each). V shed 5 bases and J shed 5 bases, with 15 bases lying between them. This CDR3 contains 13 residues. CDR1 is DFQATT, CDR2 SNEGSKA, per germline (reference sequence). The CDR3: CSAQVGAGETQYF. The CDR3 bases are TGCAGTGCTCAAGTGGGGGCGGGGGAGACCCAGTACTTC.

This clonotype was counted a few times. This sequence joins TRBV6-1 and TRBJ2-5; D is undetermined. Trimming removed 6 bases from V and 0 bases from J, with 5 bases in between. CDR1 and CDR2 from the germline V gene are MNHNS and SASEGT. The CDR3 totals 12 residues. The CDR3 region has the DNA TGTGCCAGCAGAATGTACCAAGAGACCCAGTACTTC. Its translation: CASRMYQETQYF.

The chain is built from TRBV20-1 and TRBJ2-1, with 8 bases identical to TRBD2. The CDR3 covers 22 residues. The trim removed 3 bases at V and 0 bases at J, leaving 25 bases unmatched. Germline lookup yields CDR1 DFQATT and CDR2 SNEGSKA (reference sequence). In DNA form, the CDR3 reads TGCAGTGCTAGTGACCTTTCCCCCACCAAAGCGGGAGCAAAGATCTCCTACAATGAGCAGTTCTTC. Its protein is CSASDLSPTKAGAKISYNEQFF.

As concerns this clonotype: Germline is not matched at one junction end, which may reflect a read error. V usage is TRBV9 and J usage is TRBJ2-1, with TRBD2 matching 7 bases. CDR3 length: 14 residues. Looked up from germline, CDR1 is SGDLS and CDR2 is YYNGEE. The CDR3 nucleotides read TGTGCCAGCAGCGTAGGGTGGGACTACCATGAGCAGTTCTTC. Its translation: CASSVGWDYHEQFF.

The chain joins TRBV10-3 to TRBJ1-2; D perhaps matches TRBD1 (5 bases). Trimming removed 4 bases at V and 2 bases at J, with 14 bases between. This CDR3 contains 15 residues. CDR1 is ENHRY, CDR2 SYGVKD, per germline. CDR3 nucleotides: TGTGCCATCAGTGCGAACCAGGGATCAAACTATGGCTACACCTTC. Translating it yields CAISANQGSNYGYTF.

Only a few counts were recorded for this clonotype. The V gene is TRBV7-8, the J gene TRBJ1-2; 9 bases match TRBD1. The CDR3 loop spans 14 amino acids. Germline CDR1 is SGHVS and CDR2 is FQNEAQ. V shed 0 bases and J 8 bases; nucleotides not matched to a gene: 4. The DNA of the CDR3 is TGTGCCAGCAGCTTAGCAGGGACAGGGTACGGCTACACCTTC. Protein: CASSLAGTGYGYTF.

The chain couples TRBV7-8 to TRBJ1-3; D ambiguous. The CDR3 covers 12 residues. V gave up 3 bases and J gave up 9 bases, with 9 bases separating them. Germline CDR1 and CDR2: SGHVS and FQNEAQ. CDR3: CASSFIDPTIYF. The CDR3 DNA reads as TGTGCCAGCAGCTTCATCGATCCCACCATATATTTT.

This clonotype was found a few times. This rearrangement joins TRBV28 to TRBJ1-2; D gene unclear. Trimming pared 6 bases from V and 2 bases from J, leaving 13 bases between. The CDR3 covers 14 residues. Germline V lookup: CDR1 MDHEN, CDR2 SYDVKM. The CDR3 loop is CASRVTGNNYGYTF. DNA for the CDR3: TGTGCCAGCAGGGTAACGGGGAACAACTATGGCTACACCTTC.

This clonotype was observed a few times. The chain uses TRBV27 and TRBJ2-3; 7 bases are shared with TRBD2. This CDR3 has 13 amino acids. V gave up 6 bases and J gave up 7 bases; unmatched junction bases: 7. Germline V gene data show CDR1 as MNHEY and CDR2 as SMNVEV (reference sequence). CDR3: CASRGGGLYTQYF. CDR3 nucleotides: TGTGCCAGCAGGGGGGGAGGGCTGTATACGCAGTATTTT.

The rearrangement links TRBV12-3 or TRBV12-4 to TRBJ1-6; a weak D match, TRBD1 (5 bases). This CDR3 spans 14 amino acids. V was trimmed by 2 bases and J by 5 bases, leaving 7 bases between them. This CDR3 is CASSLRGDNSPLHF. Here the CDR3 DNA reads TGTGCCAGCAGTTTACGAGGGGATAATTCACCCCTCCACTTT.

This chain joins TRBV5-1 and TRBJ1-1; D not resolved. V was clipped by 4 bases and J by 6 bases, with 10 bases between them. The CDR3 loop spans 12 amino acids. Germline values: CDR1 SGHRS, CDR2 YFSETQ. The CDR3 DNA reads TGCGCCAGCAGCGGGGTCCAGGCTGAAGCTTTCTTT. This codes for CASSGVQAEAFF. Drawing the rest from reference TRBV5-1 and TRBJ1-1, the complete variable domain is KAGVTQTPRYLIKTRGQQVTLSCSPISGHRSVSWYQQTPGQGLQFLFEYFSETQRNKGNFPGRFSGRQFSNSRSEMNVSTLELGDSALYLCASSGVQAEAFFGQGTRLTVV.

The chain couples TRBV7-2 to TRBJ2-7, with D uncertain. The CDR3 has 14 amino acids. Looked up from germline, CDR1 is SGHTA and CDR2 is FQGNSA. V was shortened by 1 base and J by 2 bases, with 9 bases between the two germline ends. The CDR3, as DNA: TGTGCCAGCAGCTTAGTGGTGGGGACCTACGAGCAGTACTTC. As protein: CASSLVVGTYEQYF.

This sequence joins TRBV20-1 and TRBJ2-7; D may be TRBD1 or TRBD2 (5 bases each). The germline V gene encodes CDR1 DFQATT and CDR2 SNEGSKA (reference sequence). CDR3 length: 11 amino acids. V was cut by 4 bases and J by 12 bases, with 16 bases left in between. Written as DNA, the CDR3 is TGCAGTGCTACGCACCGGGACGGAGCGTACTTC. Translating gives CSATHRDGAYF.

The chain uses TRBV7-8 and TRBJ2-5, with D unresolved. In germline, CDR1 is SGHVS, CDR2 FQNEAQ. Trimming cost V 3 bases and J 5 bases, with 13 bases left between them. This CDR3 is 14 amino acids long. The CDR3 protein is CASSLSRLRETQYF. CDR3 coding DNA: TGTGCCAGCAGCTTGAGCAGGTTGAGGGAGACCCAGTACTTC.

The V call is TRBV20-1, the J call TRBJ1-6; a possible D gene is TRBD1 (5 bases). Trimming stripped 8 bases from V and 4 bases from J, with 15 bases between. CDR1 is DFQATT, CDR2 SNEGSKA, per germline (reference sequence). The CDR3 loop spans 14 amino acids. The CDR3 sequence: CSTSGRGYNSPLHF. CDR3 DNA: TGCAGTACCTCCGGACGGGGGTATAATTCACCCCTCCACTTT.

This clonotype was seen a few times. V gene TRBV20-1 combines with J gene TRBJ2-2; D possibly matches TRBD1 or TRBD2 (5 bases each). In germline, CDR1 is DFQATT, CDR2 SNEGSKA (reference sequence). This CDR3 has 16 residues. V lost 3 bases and J lost 3, with 17 bases in between. The CDR3: CSASRDVASYTGELFF. As DNA, the CDR3 is TGCAGTGCTAGCCGGGACGTCGCGTCGTACACCGGGGAGCTGTTTTTT.

A few counts support this clonotype. This chain uses TRBV7-8 with TRBJ2-3; 13 nucleotides agree with TRBD2. This CDR3 is built from 16 residues. Per the germline V gene, CDR1 is SGHVS and CDR2 is FQNEAQ. V trimming: 2 bases; J trimming: 3 bases; junction bases outside the gene matches: 2. The CDR3 region is CASSLQGLAGTDTQYF. Here the CDR3 DNA reads TGTGCCAGCAGCTTACAGGGACTAGCGGGGACAGATACGCAGTATTTT. Variable domain in full (rest from reference TRBV7-8 and TRBJ2-3): GAGVSQSPRYKVAKRGQDVALRCDPISGHVSLFWYQQALGQGPEFLTYFQNEAQLDKSGLPSDRFFAERPEGSVSTLKIQRTQQEDSAVYLCASSLQGLAGTDTQYFGPGTRLTVL.

V and J are TRBV20-1 and TRBJ1-6, with 8 positions matching TRBD1. The V and J ends lost 0 bases and 6 bases, in that order; junction bases with no gene match: 7. Germline CDR1 reads DFQATT; CDR2 reads SNEGSKA (reference sequence). This CDR3 is 16 amino acids long. CDR3 loop: CSAREPPGQANSPLHF. The CDR3 region has the DNA TGCAGTGCTAGAGAGCCTCCGGGACAGGCTAATTCACCCCTCCACTTT.

This clonotype was detected only a few times. The chain recombines TRBV28 with TRBJ1-5; TRBD1 is a possible D gene (5 bases). Deletions cut 6 bases from V and 0 bases from J, with 12 bases between. Germline V gene data show CDR1 as MDHEN and CDR2 as SYDVKM. The CDR3 covers 15 residues. The CDR3 spells CASRGNQGSNQPQHF. DNA for the CDR3: TGTGCCAGCAGAGGGAACCAGGGTAGCAATCAGCCCCAGCATTTT.

The V gene is TRBV29-1, the J gene TRBJ1-4; TRBD1 is a possible D gene (5 bases). This CDR3 has 14 amino acids. V dropped 4 bases and J dropped 7 bases, with 16 bases sitting between them. The germline V gene has CDR1 SQVTM and CDR2 ANQGSEA. The CDR3 here is CSVGRDLGGEKLFF. The CDR3 nucleotides are TGCAGCGTTGGCAGGGATTTGGGCGGTGAAAAACTGTTTTTT.

This clonotype was detected only a few times. The chain recombines TRBV20-1 with TRBJ1-5, with 8 nucleotides matching TRBD1. Germline V gene data show CDR1 as DFQATT and CDR2 as SNEGSKA (reference sequence). Germline trimming cut 6 bases from V and 5 bases from J; bases unmatched to any gene: 3. This CDR3 spans 12 amino acids. In DNA, the CDR3 is TGCAGTGCCAGGACAGGGTATCAGCCCCAGCATTTT. It codes for CSARTGYQPQHF.

The chain carries TRBV7-2 and TRBJ2-7; TRBD2 agrees at 12 bases. J lost 0 bases, V lost 5 bases, and 2 bases had no gene match. Germline lookup yields CDR1 SGHTA and CDR2 FQGNSA. The CDR3 is 15 amino acids. The CDR3 DNA follows: TGTGCCAGCAGCCCGACTAGCGGGAGCTCCTACGAGCAGTACTTC. This codes for CASSPTSGSSYEQYF.

This clonotype was counted between two and nine times. The J gene is TRBJ2-2, the V gene TRBV6-5; the match to TRBD2 covers 12 bases. J was trimmed by 3 bases and V by 4 bases; bases with no gene match: 6. The CDR3 consists of 17 residues. Germline CDR1 is MNHEY and CDR2 is SVGAGI. The CDR3: CASSSLAGGGYTGELFF. The CDR3 DNA follows: TGTGCCAGCAGTTCACTAGCGGGAGGCGGGTACACCGGGGAGCTGTTTTTT.

The rearrangement uses TRBV10-2 and TRBJ1-2; D unresolved. CDR1 WSHSY and CDR2 SAAADI come from the germline V gene. V was pared by 7 bases and J by 5 bases, with 11 bases between. This CDR3 region has 12 residues. For the CDR3, the DNA is TGCGCCAGCATTGGGGATAAGTATGGCTACACCTTC. This gives the protein CASIGDKYGYTF.

The chain is built from TRBV10-2 and TRBJ2-1; a possible D gene is TRBD2 (5 bases). Germline V gene sequence: CDR1 WSHSY, CDR2 SAAADI. The CDR3 is 16 residues long. The V end lost 6 bases, the J end lost 0 bases, and 15 bases lay between the germline ends. In DNA, the CDR3 is TGCGCCAGCAGATCAACGAGCGGCTTCTCCTACAATGAGCAGTTCTTC. Its translation is CASRSTSGFSYNEQFF.

This clonotype appeared a single time. This chain connects TRBV28 to TRBJ2-4; a weak D match, TRBD1 (5 bases). Germline assignment: CDR1 MDHEN and CDR2 SYDVKM. Trimming pared 0 bases from V and 0 bases from J, leaving 21 bases between. The CDR3 totals 20 residues. CDR3 DNA: TGTGCCAGCAGTTTATGGGGGATGCAGGGAAGTAACCTAGCCAAAAACATTCAGTACTTC. This translates into CASSLWGMQGSNLAKNIQYF.

The chain carries TRBV4-1 and TRBJ1-5; 7 nucleotides align to TRBD1. V lost 0 bases, J lost 2 bases, and 4 bases stayed unmatched. Germline V gives CDR1 MGHRA, CDR2 YSYEKL. This CDR3 spans 16 amino acids. Here the CDR3 DNA reads TGCGCCAGCAGCCAAGAAGACAGGGCCCGCAATCAGCCCCAGCATTTT. Its translation is CASSQEDRARNQPQHF.

This clonotype was seen more than once but under ten times. The CDR3 loop reads CASSIGLREKQYF. The CDR3 nucleotides are TGTGCCAGTAGTATTGGGCTCAGGGAGAAGCAGTACTTC. V and J are TRBV19 and TRBJ2-7; D may match TRBD1 or TRBD2 (5 bases each). The germline V gene has CDR1 LNHDA and CDR2 SQIVND (reference sequence). The CDR3 runs to 13 residues. V was clipped by 3 bases and J by 8 bases, with 14 bases between them.

The V call is TRBV5-1, the J call TRBJ1-3; D is ambiguous. This CDR3 contains 15 residues. Germline V gene sequence: CDR1 SGHRS, CDR2 YFSETQ. V gave up 0 bases and J gave up 0 bases, with 7 bases separating them. The CDR3 sequence: CASSLGGFSGNTIYF. The CDR3 DNA reads TGCGCCAGCAGCTTGGGAGGGTTCTCTGGAAACACCATATATTTT.

The chain employs TRBV11-2 and TRBJ2-5; D remains ambiguous. The CDR3 consists of 14 residues. The V and J ends lost 2 bases and 1 base respectively, with 8 bases between them. Germline CDR1 reads SGHAT; CDR2 reads FQNNGV. CDR3 nucleotides: TGTGCCAGCAGCTTATTCGGAGCCCAAGAGACCCAGTACTTC. Encoded protein: CASSLFGAQETQYF.